The T cell receptor (beta chain) described here comes from a study of identical twins. To note about this clonotype: The antigen remains unidentified.

This CDR3 has 13 residues. Germline V CDR1 and CDR2: DFQATT, SNEGSKA (reference sequence). Trimming took 3 bases from V and 3 from J, leaving 11 bases between them. TCRdb passed the 5' RACE reads through MiXCR, listing each CDR3 protein once. The sample holds about 1.7 million distinct CDR3 sequences; around a third are singletons and the top ten take under 0.35%. Findings of the study overall: Where out-of-frame alpha sequences were twin-shared, they showed excess low generation probability. Models, which agreed with sharing between unrelated individuals, nonetheless underestimated the out-of-frame TCR alpha sharing seen in monozygotic twins. Cross-sectional statistical analysis was relied on for the conclusions, without the same donors being followed.

The sequence was obtained from a newborn girl in good health. The chain uses TRBV20-1 and TRBJ1-2; D is undetermined. Sequences were obtained from cord blood. For the CDR3, the DNA is TGCAGTGCTAGTCTCGGATCTTACTATGGCTACACCTTC. Translated, it gives CSASLGSYYGYTF.